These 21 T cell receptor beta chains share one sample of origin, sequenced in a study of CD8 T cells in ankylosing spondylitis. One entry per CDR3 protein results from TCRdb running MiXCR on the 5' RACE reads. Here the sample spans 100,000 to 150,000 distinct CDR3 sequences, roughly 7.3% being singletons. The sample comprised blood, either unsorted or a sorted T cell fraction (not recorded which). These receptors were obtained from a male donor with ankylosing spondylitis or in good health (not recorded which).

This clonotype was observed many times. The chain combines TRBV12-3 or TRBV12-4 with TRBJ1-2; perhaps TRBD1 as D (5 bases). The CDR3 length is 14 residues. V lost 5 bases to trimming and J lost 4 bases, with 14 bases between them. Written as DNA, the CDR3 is TGTGCCAGCAGTCCCGGCTGGGGGGGCTATGGCTACACCTTC. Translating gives CASSPGWGGYGYTF.

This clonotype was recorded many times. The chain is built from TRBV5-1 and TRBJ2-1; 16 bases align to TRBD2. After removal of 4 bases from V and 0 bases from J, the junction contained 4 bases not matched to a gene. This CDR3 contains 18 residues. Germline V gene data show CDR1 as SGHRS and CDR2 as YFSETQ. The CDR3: CASSAGLAGGSSYNEQFF. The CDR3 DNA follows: TGCGCCAGCAGCGCGGGACTAGCGGGGGGGAGCTCCTACAATGAGCAGTTCTTC.

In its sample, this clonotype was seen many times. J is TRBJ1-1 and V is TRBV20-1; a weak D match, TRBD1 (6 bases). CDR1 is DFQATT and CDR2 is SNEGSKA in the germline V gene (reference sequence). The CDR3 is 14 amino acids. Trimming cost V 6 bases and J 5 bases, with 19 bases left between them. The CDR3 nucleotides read TGCAGTGCCATGGACAGAACCTATAGGACTGAAGCTTTCTTT. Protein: CSAMDRTYRTEAFF.

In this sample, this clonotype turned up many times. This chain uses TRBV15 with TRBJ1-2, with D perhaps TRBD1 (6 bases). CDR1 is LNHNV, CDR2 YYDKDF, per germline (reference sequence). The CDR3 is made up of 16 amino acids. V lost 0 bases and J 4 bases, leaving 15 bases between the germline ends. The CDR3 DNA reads TGTGCCACCAGCAGAGATCGACAGGCACAACTCTATGGCTACACCTTC. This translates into CATSRDRQAQLYGYTF.

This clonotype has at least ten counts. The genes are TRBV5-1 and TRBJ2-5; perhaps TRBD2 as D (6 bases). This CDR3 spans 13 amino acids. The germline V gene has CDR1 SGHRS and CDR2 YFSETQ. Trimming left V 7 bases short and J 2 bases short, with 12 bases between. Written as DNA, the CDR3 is TGCGCCAGCTCTCTGCGGGATCAAGAGACCCAGTACTTC. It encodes CASSLRDQETQYF.

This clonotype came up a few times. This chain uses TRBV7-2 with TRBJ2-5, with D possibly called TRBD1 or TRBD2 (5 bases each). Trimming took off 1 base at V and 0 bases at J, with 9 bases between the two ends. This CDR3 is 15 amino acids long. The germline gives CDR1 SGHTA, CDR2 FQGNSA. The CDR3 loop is CASSLVGADQETQYF. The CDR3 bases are TGTGCCAGCAGCTTAGTCGGGGCAGACCAAGAGACCCAGTACTTC.

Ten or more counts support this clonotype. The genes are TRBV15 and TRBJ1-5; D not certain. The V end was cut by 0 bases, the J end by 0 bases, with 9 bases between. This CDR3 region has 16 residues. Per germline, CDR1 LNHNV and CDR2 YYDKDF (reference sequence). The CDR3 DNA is TGTGCCACCAGCAGAGATCGCAGGATTAGCAATCAGCCCCAGCATTTT. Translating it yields CATSRDRRISNQPQHF. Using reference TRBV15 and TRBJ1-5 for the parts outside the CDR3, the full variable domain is DAMVIQNPRYQVTQFGKPVTLSCSQTLNHNVMYWYQQKSSQAPKLLFHYYDKDFNNEADTPDNFQSRRPNTSFCFLDIRSPGLGDTAMYLCATSRDRRISNQPQHFGDGTRLSIL.

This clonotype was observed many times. DNA of the CDR3: TGTGCCAGCACCCCAAGGGGGGCCTTCACCGGGGAGCTGTTTTTT. Its translation is CASTPRGAFTGELFF. The chain is built from TRBV6-2 or TRBV6-3 and TRBJ2-2; D tentatively fits TRBD1 or TRBD2 (6 bases each). Germline CDR1 is MNHEY and CDR2 is SVGEGT. V dropped 7 bases and J dropped 4 bases, with 16 bases sitting between them. This CDR3 has 15 amino acids.

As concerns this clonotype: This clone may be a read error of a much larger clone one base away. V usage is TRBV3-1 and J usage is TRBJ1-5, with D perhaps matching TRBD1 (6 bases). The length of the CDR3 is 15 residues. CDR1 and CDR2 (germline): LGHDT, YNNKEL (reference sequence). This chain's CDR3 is CACSGRDTLNQPQHF. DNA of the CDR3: TGTGCCTGCAGCGGCCGGGACACGCTCAATCAGCCCCAGCATTTT.

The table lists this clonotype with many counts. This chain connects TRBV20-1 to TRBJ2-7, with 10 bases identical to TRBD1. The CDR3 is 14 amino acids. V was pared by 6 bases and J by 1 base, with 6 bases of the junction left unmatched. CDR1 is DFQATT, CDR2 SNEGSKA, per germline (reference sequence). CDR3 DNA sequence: TGCAGTGCAGAAGGACAGGGGGTATCCTACGAGCAGTACTTC. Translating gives CSAEGQGVSYEQYF.

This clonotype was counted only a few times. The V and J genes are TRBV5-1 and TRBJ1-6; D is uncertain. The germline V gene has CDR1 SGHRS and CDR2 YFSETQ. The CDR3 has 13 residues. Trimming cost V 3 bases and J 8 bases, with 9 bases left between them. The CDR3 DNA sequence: TGCGCCAGCAGCTACATAGAGGATTCACCCCTCCACTTT. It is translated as CASSYIEDSPLHF.

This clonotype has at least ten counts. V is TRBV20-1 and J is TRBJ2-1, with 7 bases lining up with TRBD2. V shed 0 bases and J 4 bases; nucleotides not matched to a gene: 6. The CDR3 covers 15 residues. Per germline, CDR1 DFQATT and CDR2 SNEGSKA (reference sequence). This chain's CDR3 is CSARDLTSEYNEQFF. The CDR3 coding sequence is TGCAGTGCTAGAGATCTTACTAGCGAGTACAATGAGCAGTTCTTC.

The DNA of the CDR3 is TGTGCCAGCAGCTTAAAGGGGCTCTCTGGGGCCAACGTCCTGACTTTC. Protein sequence: CASSLKGLSGANVLTF. The rearrangement joins TRBV7-3 to TRBJ2-6, with D possibly TRBD1 on 5 matching bases. This CDR3 region has 16 residues. The germline V and J ends were trimmed by 1 base and 0 bases, with 7 bases remaining between them. Per germline, CDR1 SGHTA and CDR2 FQGTGA. The full variable domain, rest sourced from reference TRBV7-3 and TRBJ2-6, is GAGVSQTPSNKVTEKGKYVELRCDPISGHTALYWYRQSLGQGPEFLIYFQGTGAADDSGLPNDRFFAVRPEGSVSTLKIQRTERGDSAVYLCASSLKGLSGANVLTFGAGSRLTVL.

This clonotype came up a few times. This chain's CDR3 is CSARAGTGIYEQYF. The CDR3 nucleotides are TGCAGTGCTAGAGCGGGGACAGGGATATACGAGCAGTACTTC. This chain links TRBV20-1 with TRBJ2-7; TRBD1 matches at 9 bases. V shed 1 base and J 4 bases; nucleotides not matched to a gene: 5. This CDR3 contains 14 residues. CDR1 is DFQATT and CDR2 is SNEGSKA in the germline V gene (reference sequence).

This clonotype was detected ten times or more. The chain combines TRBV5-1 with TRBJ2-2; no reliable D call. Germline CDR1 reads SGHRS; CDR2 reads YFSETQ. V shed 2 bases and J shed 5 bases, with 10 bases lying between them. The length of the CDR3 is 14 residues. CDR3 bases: TGCGCCAGCAGCTTAACCCAAGGGACCGGGGAGCTGTTTTTT. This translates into CASSLTQGTGELFF.

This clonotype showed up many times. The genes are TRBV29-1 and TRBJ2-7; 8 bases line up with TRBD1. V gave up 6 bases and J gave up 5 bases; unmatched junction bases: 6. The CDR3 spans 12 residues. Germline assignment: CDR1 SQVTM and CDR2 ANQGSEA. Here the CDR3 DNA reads TGCAGCGTGGGTAGACAGGGGCACGAGCAGTACTTC. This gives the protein CSVGRQGHEQYF.

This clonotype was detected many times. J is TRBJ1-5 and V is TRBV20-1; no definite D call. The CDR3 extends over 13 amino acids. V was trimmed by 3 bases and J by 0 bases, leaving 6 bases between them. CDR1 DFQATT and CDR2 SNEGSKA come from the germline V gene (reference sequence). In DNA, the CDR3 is TGCAGTGCTAGGGACCTTAGCAATCAGCCCCAGCATTTT. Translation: CSARDLSNQPQHF.

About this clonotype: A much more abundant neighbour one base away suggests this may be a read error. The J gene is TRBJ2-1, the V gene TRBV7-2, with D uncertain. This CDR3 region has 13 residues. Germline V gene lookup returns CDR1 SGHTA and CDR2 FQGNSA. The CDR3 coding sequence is TGTGCCAGCGTTCAGTGGCGCTCCAATGAGGAGTTCTTC. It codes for CASVQWRSNEEFF.

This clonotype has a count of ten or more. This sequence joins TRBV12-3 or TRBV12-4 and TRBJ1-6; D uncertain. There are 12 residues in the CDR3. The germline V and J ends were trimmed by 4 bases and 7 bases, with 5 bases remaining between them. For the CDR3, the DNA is TGTGCCAGCAGTTACAGCAATTCACCCCTCCACTTT. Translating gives CASSYSNSPLHF.

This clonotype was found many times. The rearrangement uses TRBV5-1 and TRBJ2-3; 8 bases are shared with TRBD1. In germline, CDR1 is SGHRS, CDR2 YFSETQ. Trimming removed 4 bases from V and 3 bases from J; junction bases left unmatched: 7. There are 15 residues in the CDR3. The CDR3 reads CASSPDRGRTDTQYF. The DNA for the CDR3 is TGCGCCAGCAGCCCTGACAGGGGCCGGACAGATACGCAGTATTTT.

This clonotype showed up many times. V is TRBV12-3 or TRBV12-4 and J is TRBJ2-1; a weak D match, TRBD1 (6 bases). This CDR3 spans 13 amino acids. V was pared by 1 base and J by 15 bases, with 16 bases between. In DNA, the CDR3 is TGTGCCAGCAGTTTAGATGGGGGCCCTCGCCCGTTCTTC. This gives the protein CASSLDGGPRPFF.